Described below is a single T cell receptor (beta chain) sequence and its context. There are 12 residues in the CDR3. V was pared by 8 bases and J by 4 bases, with 8 bases between. Per the germline V gene, CDR1 is SNHLY and CDR2 is FYNNEI. The data belong to a study of blood T cell repertoires in COVID-19. Study background: Both acute and convalescent COVID-19 samples were obtained from the United States, Italy and Spain. PBMCs, B-cell-depleted T cells, or T cells provided the cDNA or gDNA that made up the material.

Data came from immunoSEQ multiplex PCR; TCRdb stores just in-frame clones and leaves some out. Of more than 300,000 clones in the sample, around 91% were seen once. The clonotype was recovered from a woman younger than 35 who had recovered from COVID-19. The sample was peripheral blood. The J gene is TRBJ2-2, the V gene TRBV2; D possibly corresponds to TRBD1 (6 bases). This CDR3 is CASGRGTGELFF. The DNA for the CDR3 is TGTGCCAGCGGCAGGGGCACCGGGGAGCTGTTTTTT.